These T cell receptor beta chains were read from a single sample in a study of T cell changes during pregnancy in multiple sclerosis. Measured with immunoSEQ multiplex PCR; TCRdb has only the in-frame clones, and not every one. Of tens of thousands of clones in the sample, about 88% were seen once. The material was peripheral blood, obtained before pregnancy. The receptors here all came from a female donor with multiple sclerosis, enrolled in a pregnancy study. Both conserved end residues are part of each CDR3. The order of the fields is J gene, D gene, clone size, V gene, CDR3 DNA, CDR3 protein. A D gene is named only where the DNA matches it firmly. Only some rows state a clone size, as once, few, many or a class for expanded clones.

TRBJ1-1	TRBD1	NA	TRBV7-8	TGTGCCAGCAGCTTAGTCACAGGGGGCGTCACTGAAGCTTTCTTT	CASSLVTGGVTEAFF
TRBJ1-1	NA	once	TRBV9	TGTGCCAGCAGCGTAATTACGAGGACTGAAGCTTTCTTT	CASSVITRTEAFF
TRBJ2-2	NA	NA	TRBV11-3	TGTGCCAGCAGCTTAATAGCTAACACCGGGGAGCTGTTTTTT	CASSLIANTGELFF
TRBJ1-6	NA	few	TRBV6-5	TGTGCCAGCAGTGGACAGCATAATTCACCCCTCCACTTT	CASSGQHNSPLHF
TRBJ1-4	TRBD1	NA	TRBV5-6	TGTGCCAGCAGCGGCACAGGGGCTACAACTAATGAAAAACTGTTTTTT	CASSGTGATTNEKLFF
TRBJ1-5	TRBD1	NA	TRBV27	TGTGCCAGCAAACAGGGGCCGGGTGCGGTCAATCAGCCCCAGCATTTT	CASKQGPGAVNQPQHF
TRBJ1-2	NA	NA	TRBV19	TGTGCCAGTAGTAAGGCGATCAGGGGCCTTTATGGCTACACCTTC	CASSKAIRGLYGYTF
TRBJ1-1	NA	NA	TRBV6-6	TGTGCCAGCAGTTACCTTATGGGGCAAGGGGGTGAAGCTTTCTTT	CASSYLMGQGGEAFF
TRBJ1-1	NA	NA	TRBV4-2	TGTGCCAGCAGCCAAGAGGGCACCTTGAACACTGAAGCTTTCTTT	CASSQEGTLNTEAFF
TRBJ1-1	TRBD1	NA	TRBV29-1	TGCAGCGTTGGAGTTGACAGGGCCACTGAAGCTTTCTTT	CSVGVDRATEAFF
TRBJ2-3	NA	once	TRBV7-6	TGTGCCAGCAGCTTAGATACTTTCGGCACAGATACGCAGTATTTT	CASSLDTFGTDTQYF
TRBJ2-7	NA	NA	TRBV5-8	TGTGCCAGCAGCTTAACACGTCGGCAGTACTTC	CASSLTRRQYF
TRBJ2-7	TRBD2	NA	TRBV15	TGTGCCACCAGCATGGGACAGGTCGGGACTAGCGGCTACGAGCAGTACTTC	CATSMGQVGTSGYEQYF
TRBJ2-3	NA	NA	TRBV7-3	TGTGCCAGCAGCCTAGGGACACCGCCAGATACGCAGTATTTT	CASSLGTPPDTQYF
TRBJ1-4	NA	NA	TRBV7-8	TGTGCCAGCAGCTTAGAAGCCCCCCTGCTTGAAAAACTGTTTTTT	CASSLEAPLLEKLFF
TRBJ2-1	TRBD1	NA	TRBV5-1	TGCGCCAGCAGCTTGGAGACCGGGACAGACTACAATGAGCAGTTCTTC	CASSLETGTDYNEQFF
TRBJ2-5	TRBD2	NA	TRBV5-6	TGTGCCAGCAGCTCTTTAGCGGGTCTCCAAGAGACCCAGTACTTC	CASSSLAGLQETQYF
TRBJ2-7	NA	NA	TRBV19	TGTGCCAGTAGTGCACAGGGTAAGGAGTACGAGCAGTACTTC	CASSAQGKEYEQYF
TRBJ1-1	TRBD1	NA	TRBV4-2	TGTGCCAGCAGCCAAGCGGGACAGGGTGGAACTGAAGCTTTCTTT	CASSQAGQGGTEAFF
TRBJ1-4	NA	NA	TRBV5-6	TGTGCCAGCAGCTTGCGTCTGGGGCTGGGGAATGAAAAACTGTTTTTT	CASSLRLGLGNEKLFF
TRBJ2-1	TRBD1	NA	TRBV2	TGTGCCAGCAGCGGGACAGGGGACAATGAGCAGTTCTTC	CASSGTGDNEQFF
TRBJ2-6	NA	NA	TRBV4-2	TGTGCCAGCAGCCAAGACTACTCTGGGGCCAACGTCCTGACTTTC	CASSQDYSGANVLTF
TRBJ1-2	TRBD1	NA	TRBV7-9	TGTGCCAGCAGACCTGACAGGGTGGGCTACACCTTC	CASRPDRVGYTF
TRBJ1-6	NA	NA	TRBV25-1	TGTGCCAGCAGTGATTACGGTAATAATTCACCCCTCCACTTT	CASSDYGNNSPLHF
TRBJ2-6	NA	NA	TRBV14	TGTGCCAGCAGCCAGGGGAGCTCTGGGGCCAACGTCCTGACTTTC	CASSQGSSGANVLTF
TRBJ2-1	NA	NA	TRBV7-8	TGTGCCAGCAGCTCTCAGGGTATTATGGGCAATGAGCAGTTCTTC	CASSSQGIMGNEQFF
TRBJ2-1	TRBD2	NA	TRBV9	TGTGCCAGCAGCGCTCGGACTAGCGGGGGGGTTTACAATGAGCAGTTCTTC	CASSARTSGGVYNEQFF
TRBJ1-2	NA	NA	TRBV18	TGTGCCAGCTCGCCGAGTGAGGGGGACTATGGCTACACCTTC	CASSPSEGDYGYTF
TRBJ1-1	NA	once	TRBV4-3	TGCGCCAGCAGCCAAGGATCCAGGATGAACACTGAAGCTTTCTTT	CASSQGSRMNTEAFF
TRBJ1-1	NA	NA	TRBV19	TGTGCCAGTAGTGATATTTGGGGGGGGATTGAGTACACTGAAGCTTTCTTT	CASSDIWGGIEYTEAFF
TRBJ2-7	NA	NA	TRBV6-5	TGTGCCAGCAGCCCGACATCCTACGAGCAGTACTTC	CASSPTSYEQYF
TRBJ2-2	NA	NA	TRBV27	TGTGCCAGCAGTTTATCGGGGAGTACCGGGGAGCTGTTTTTT	CASSLSGSTGELFF
TRBJ1-6	TRBD1	NA	TRBV2	TGTGCCAGCAGATCTACAAGGACAGGGGGCGCATCACCCCTCCACTTT	CASRSTRTGGASPLHF
TRBJ2-3	TRBD2	NA	TRBV7-6	TGTGCCAGCAGCTATCCTTATGGGCGAGCGGGAGAGGGAGATACGCAGTATTTT	CASSYPYGRAGEGDTQYF
TRBJ1-2	TRBD1	NA	TRBV13	TGTGCCAGCAGCTTAGCACCCGGGACAGATAACTATGGCTACACCTTC	CASSLAPGTDNYGYTF
TRBJ2-3	TRBD2	NA	TRBV6-5	TGTGCCAGCAGTCCGGGACTAGCGGGCACAGATACGCAGTATTTT	CASSPGLAGTDTQYF
TRBJ2-3	TRBD2	once	TRBV27	TGTGCCAGCAGTTTTGGGACTAGCAAGAATACGCAGTATTTT	CASSFGTSKNTQYF
TRBJ2-1	TRBD1	NA	TRBV5-1	TGCGCCAGCAGCCCGGGACAGGGATTCAATGAGCAGTTCTTC	CASSPGQGFNEQFF
TRBJ2-3	NA	NA	TRBV19	TGTGCCAGTAAATCGGGTTATGAGACAGATACGCAGTATTTT	CASKSGYETDTQYF
TRBJ2-5	NA	NA	TRBV30	TGTGCCTGGAGCAGGGGTTTCGGGGAGACCCAGTACTTC	CAWSRGFGETQYF
TRBJ2-3	NA	NA	TRBV30	TGTGCCTGGAGGGTAAGGAGCGGTCGCACAGATACGCAGTATTTT	CAWRVRSGRTDTQYF
TRBJ1-2	TRBD1	once	TRBV6-1	TGTGCCAGCAGGGACAGGGGGGACTATGGCTACACCTTC	CASRDRGDYGYTF
TRBJ2-7	TRBD1	NA	TRBV7-9	TGTGCCAGCAGCTCCTTAGGGGGCGTTTACTCCTACGAGCAGTACTTC	CASSSLGGVYSYEQYF
TRBJ2-2	TRBD2	NA	TRBV5-4	TGTGCCAGCAGCTTGTGGACTAGCCGGGTCACCGGGGAGCTGTTTTTT	CASSLWTSRVTGELFF
TRBJ1-1	NA	NA	TRBV25-1	TGTGCCAGCAGAGGAATTGAGGCCGCTGAAGCTTTCTTT	CASRGIEAAEAFF